A selection of T cell receptor beta chains follows, all from one sample in a study of cytomegalovirus exposure and HLA in healthy donors. The protocol was immunoSEQ multiplex PCR, while the TCRdb copy is restricted to in-frame clones and leaves out a portion. The data contain more than 140,000 clones, less than 65% of them singletons. The source material was PBMCs. The receptors derive from a woman in her 30s in good health and CMV-seropositive. Each CDR3 is given with its conserved first and last residue. D genes are given only for firm matches. Clone size is stated in some rows and not others, as once, few, many or a class when expanded.

v_gene: TRBV29-1
j_gene: TRBJ1-3
abundance: .
d_gene: .
CDR3aa: CSGLGLGNTIYF
CDR3nt: TGCAGCGGTCTAGGCCTTGGAAACACCATATATTTT

v_gene: TRBV6-6
j_gene: TRBJ2-7
abundance: .
d_gene: TRBD2
CDR3aa: CASRRVIAGSYEQYF
CDR3nt: TGTGCCAGCAGGAGGGTGATAGCGGGGTCCTACGAGCAGTACTTC

v_gene: TRBV9
j_gene: TRBJ1-1
abundance: .
d_gene: .
CDR3aa: CASSPDRIGKAFF
CDR3nt: TGTGCCAGCAGCCCGGACAGAATAGGGAAAGCTTTCTTT

v_gene: TRBV6-5
j_gene: TRBJ1-1
abundance: .
d_gene: .
CDR3aa: CASSSQGTEAFF
CDR3nt: TGTGCCAGCAGTTCTCAGGGGACGGAAGCTTTCTTT

v_gene: TRBV6-6
j_gene: TRBJ2-7
abundance: .
d_gene: .
CDR3aa: CASSRQDAYEQYF
CDR3nt: TGTGCCAGCAGTCGACAGGACGCCTACGAGCAGTACTTC

v_gene: TRBV5-4
j_gene: TRBJ1-2
abundance: .
d_gene: .
CDR3aa: CASSLEADSNYGYTF
CDR3nt: TGTGCCAGCAGCTTGGAAGCAGACAGCAACTATGGCTACACCTTC

v_gene: TRBV7-2
j_gene: TRBJ1-2
abundance: .
d_gene: TRBD1
CDR3aa: CASSTYRQGLGYTF
CDR3nt: TGTGCCAGCAGCACATATCGACAGGGCCTTGGCTACACCTTC

v_gene: TRBV4-1
j_gene: TRBJ2-5
abundance: .
d_gene: .
CDR3aa: CASSQDLAWKYWETQYF
CDR3nt: TGCGCCAGCAGCCAAGATTTAGCATGGAAGTATTGGGAGACCCAGTACTTC

v_gene: TRBV7-8
j_gene: TRBJ2-3
abundance: few
d_gene: .
CDR3aa: CASSPRGAGASTDTQYF
CDR3nt: TGTGCCAGCAGCCCTCGTGGGGCGGGGGCGAGCACAGATACGCAGTATTTT

v_gene: TRBV6-5
j_gene: TRBJ2-7
abundance: .
d_gene: TRBD1
CDR3aa: CASSPGTGSYEQYF
CDR3nt: TGTGCCAGCAGTCCGGGGACAGGTTCCTACGAGCAGTACTTC

v_gene: TRBV5-4
j_gene: TRBJ2-1
abundance: .
d_gene: TRBD2
CDR3aa: CASSLGLAGGNEQFF
CDR3nt: TGTGCCAGCAGCTTAGGGCTAGCGGGAGGGAATGAGCAGTTCTTC

v_gene: TRBV2
j_gene: TRBJ2-3
abundance: .
d_gene: TRBD1
CDR3aa: CANSNRGDTQYF
CDR3nt: TGTGCCAACAGTAACAGGGGGGATACGCAGTATTTT

v_gene: TRBV28
j_gene: TRBJ1-4
abundance: once
d_gene: TRBD1
CDR3aa: CASSLQGAGNEKLFF
CDR3nt: TGTGCCAGCAGTTTACAGGGGGCAGGGAATGAAAAACTGTTTTTT

v_gene: TRBV2
j_gene: TRBJ2-1
abundance: .
d_gene: .
CDR3aa: CASSLRAGANNEQFF
CDR3nt: TGTGCCAGCAGTCTTAGGGCGGGGGCCAACAATGAGCAGTTCTTC

v_gene: TRBV30
j_gene: TRBJ1-1
abundance: .
d_gene: .
CDR3aa: CAWSVGGNTEAFF
CDR3nt: TGTGCCTGGAGTGTGGGGGGTAACACTGAAGCTTTCTTT

v_gene: TRBV2
j_gene: TRBJ2-5
abundance: .
d_gene: TRBD1
CDR3aa: CASSEQGARETQYF
CDR3nt: TGTGCCAGCAGTGAACAGGGGGCCAGGGAGACCCAGTACTTC

v_gene: TRBV28
j_gene: TRBJ2-3
abundance: .
d_gene: TRBD2
CDR3aa: CASSAGLAGGPYTQYF
CDR3nt: TGTGCCAGCAGTGCGGGACTAGCGGGGGGGCCCTATACGCAGTATTTT